This section outlines one T cell receptor beta chain sequence together with its context. The data belong to a study of cytotoxic CD8 clonotypes in ibrutinib-treated CLL. For the study at large: The patient breakdown showed more than 9 relapsed/refractory and about 16 treatment-naive cases, with 17 IGHV unmutated.

The repertoire was sequenced with immunoSEQ multiplex PCR; TCRdb's copy has only in-frame clones and lacks some. Of approximately 33,000 clones in the sample, around 63% are singletons; the top ten hold 28%. From germline, CDR1 is SGHTA and CDR2 FQGNSA. The CDR3 covers 14 residues. With 6 bases clipped from V and 5 bases from J, the junction kept 5 bases outside the gene matches. The sample in question was PBMCs, obtained before ibrutinib treatment. This chain links TRBV7-2 with TRBJ2-3; 10 bases line up with TRBD2. The receptor comes from a human donor with chronic lymphocytic leukemia. CDR3: CASRSGRAGDTQYF. As DNA, the CDR3 is TGTGCCAGCAGAAGCGGGAGGGCCGGAGATACGCAGTATTTT.